This TCR beta chain was observed in a study of blood T cell repertoires in COVID-19. Study at large: PBMCs, B-cell-depleted T cells, or T cells were the source of the cDNA or gDNA that made up the material.

Germline V gene lookup returns CDR1 SGHTA and CDR2 FQGTGA. The CDR3 has 17 residues. Trimming shortened V by 5 bases and J by 5 bases, and 22 bases separated the two germline ends. Authors' methods: By means of reference gene primer amplification, nucleated cell counts were estimated. Data came from immunoSEQ multiplex PCR; TCRdb stores just in-frame clones and leaves some out. That table is the source of V, J and clone size, and D and trimming were worked out from the DNA. The sample yields tens of thousands of clones, 87% seen once. The sequenced sample consisted of peripheral blood. The gene calls are TRBV7-3 and TRBJ2-1, with a weak D call TRBD2 (6 bases). The source of this sequence is a man aged 45-60 years with active COVID-19. The CDR3 DNA is TGTGCCAGCAGCACCCGGGGCGGAGGGAGATCCCACAATGAGCAGTTCTTC. Residues: CASSTRGGGRSHNEQFF. Full variable domain (missing parts from reference TRBV7-3 and TRBJ2-1): GAGVSQTPSNKVTEKGKYVELRCDPISGHTALYWYRQSLGQGPEFLIYFQGTGAADDSGLPNDRFFAVRPEGSVSTLKIQRTERGDSAVYLCASSTRGGGRSHNEQFFGPGTRLTVL.